This T cell receptor (beta chain) was sequenced in a study of cytomegalovirus exposure and HLA in healthy donors. With 60 Vbeta and 13 Jbeta primers, the PCR was carried out. The assay was immunoSEQ multiplex PCR, and TCRdb's table has in-frame clones only and misses some. In all, the sample yields over 75,000 clones. Remarks on this clone: The antigen remains unidentified.

Study findings and constraints: Reportedly, diagnosis of cytomegalovirus status by the classifier showed high specificity and sensitivity. Rare sequences made up most TCRs, while some public TCRs were found in many donors. Later analysis identified a missense DCLRE1C variant that was linked to TCR beta V- and J-gene trimming.

Input material: PBMCs. The sequence derives from a girl under 18 in good health and CMV-seropositive.

The CDR3 loop reads CASSLGGTGLRQPQHF. In DNA form, the CDR3 reads TGTGCCAGCAGCTTGGGGGGGACAGGGTTGCGCCAGCCCCAGCATTTT. The J gene is TRBJ1-5, the V gene TRBV5-6, with 9 bases identical to TRBD1. Germline assignment: CDR1 SGHDT and CDR2 YYEEEE. With V trimmed by 0 bases and J by 7 bases, 8 bases remained unmatched. The CDR3 is 16 residues long.